The next 32 T cell receptor beta chains were all read from a single sample in a study of T-cell reconstitution after alpha-beta-depleted transplantation in children. Unique molecular identifiers were incorporated into the prepared TCRbeta library. Using its own MiXCR run on the PCR reads, TCRdb lists one record per CDR3 protein. Seen here are about 110,000 distinct CDR3 sequences, under 13% observed once, and the top ten hold less than 40%. The material sequenced was PBMCs, taken before TCRalphabeta/CD19-depleted stem cell transplant. Every receptor here comes from a boy between 2 and 10 years old with acute lymphoblastic leukemia, due to receive a stem cell transplant.

Comment on this clonotype: A much bigger clone sits one base away, suggesting this may be a read error. V and J are TRBV12-3 or TRBV12-4 and TRBJ2-7; D not resolved. This CDR3 spans 13 amino acids. With 6 bases removed from V and 9 bases from J, the gap between germline ends came to 18 bases. CDR3 bases: TGTGCCAGCAGCCTTTTCGACGAATCGGGGCAGTACGTC. It specifies CASSLFDESGQYV.

V gene TRBV20-1 combines with J gene TRBJ1-1, with D perhaps matching TRBD1 (5 bases). The CDR3 contains 14 residues. The V gene's germline CDR1 is DFQATT and CDR2 SNEGSKA (reference sequence). V was clipped by 3 bases and J by 2 bases, with 13 bases between them. The CDR3 here is CSASVPGPNTEAFF. The CDR3 DNA is TGCAGTGCTAGTGTACCGGGACCCAACACTGAAGCTTTCTTT.

This clonotype has just a few counts. The CDR3 sequence: CASSLVRTSAYNEQFF. The CDR3 nucleotides read TGTGCCAGCAGCTTAGTTCGGACTAGCGCCTACAATGAGCAGTTCTTC. The chain uses TRBV7-9 and TRBJ2-1; 9 bases are a match to TRBD2. CDR3 length: 16 amino acids. Unmatched junction bases numbered 3, after V lost 1 base and J lost 2 bases. Germline CDR1 SEHNR, CDR2 FQNEAQ (reference sequence).

The chain links TRBV5-1 to TRBJ2-5; 14 bases agree with TRBD2. The CDR3 is made up of 19 amino acids. CDR1 and CDR2 (germline): SGHRS, YFSETQ. V was pared by 4 bases and J by 2 bases, with 13 bases of the junction left unmatched. In DNA, the CDR3 is TGCGCCAGCAGCCCGGGGACTAGCGGGAGAGGGGGTTTACAAGAGACCCAGTACTTC. Its translation: CASSPGTSGRGGLQETQYF.

The chain employs TRBV5-5 and TRBJ2-5, with D tentatively TRBD2 (6 bases). Trimming cost V 3 bases and J 0 bases, with 15 bases left between them. The CDR3 covers 16 residues. Germline values: CDR1 SGHKS, CDR2 YYEKEE (reference sequence). The CDR3 here is CASSYRGMSYQETQYF. CDR3 DNA sequence: TGTGCCAGCAGCTACCGGGGGATGTCGTACCAAGAGACCCAGTACTTC.

The chain links TRBV4-1 to TRBJ2-7, with TRBD2 matching 7 bases. V gave up 3 bases and J gave up 0 bases; unmatched junction bases: 2. From germline, CDR1 is MGHRA and CDR2 YSYEKL. The CDR3 has 14 amino acids. The DNA for the CDR3 is TGCGCCAGCAGCCAGTGGACTAGCTCCTACGAGCAGTACTTC. Its protein product is CASSQWTSSYEQYF.

This clonotype was seen more than once but under ten times. The chain recombines TRBV7-2 with TRBJ1-2; TRBD1 aligns across 9 bases. This CDR3 is built from 15 residues. V lost 0 bases and J lost 8; bases outside the gene matches: 7. The germline CDR1 and CDR2 sequences are SGHTA and FQGNSA. The CDR3 sequence is CASSLAAGTGRGYTF. In nucleotides, the CDR3 is TGTGCCAGCAGCTTAGCGGCCGGGACAGGGAGAGGCTACACCTTC.

The sample holds many counts of this clonotype. This rearrangement joins TRBV10-3 to TRBJ1-6; no clear D. Trimming took off 5 bases at V and 6 bases at J, with 8 bases between the two ends. The CDR3 is made up of 13 amino acids. Germline V lookup: CDR1 ENHRY, CDR2 SYGVKD. CDR3 in amino acids: CAISRTVNSPLHF. CDR3 nucleotides: TGTGCCATCAGTAGGACGGTTAATTCACCCCTCCACTTT.

This clonotype was observed a handful of times. This rearrangement joins TRBV20-1 to TRBJ1-2; unclear D gene. CDR1 is DFQATT and CDR2 is SNEGSKA in the germline V gene (reference sequence). The CDR3 covers 13 residues. The germline V and J ends were trimmed by 6 bases and 5 bases, with 16 bases remaining between them. CDR3 protein: CSANQHLSYGYTF. In nucleotides, the CDR3 is TGCAGTGCCAACCAACACCTTTCGTATGGCTACACCTTC.

This clonotype was detected many times. The gene calls are TRBV6-1 and TRBJ2-1; D possibly corresponds to TRBD1 (5 bases). The V end lost 6 bases, the J end lost 6 bases, and 18 bases lay between the germline ends. The CDR3 spans 15 residues. The germline V gene has CDR1 MNHNS and CDR2 SASEGT. The CDR3 spells CASSANPLGVNEQFF. The CDR3 region has the DNA TGTGCCAGCAGCGCGAACCCCCTAGGGGTCAATGAGCAGTTCTTC.

This clonotype was observed many times. The chain carries TRBV5-1 and TRBJ2-6, with no clear D. Trimming cost V 0 bases and J 4 bases, with 11 bases left between them. Per germline, CDR1 SGHRS and CDR2 YFSETQ. The CDR3 sequence is 16 residues long. The CDR3 here is CASSLGQVRGANVLTF. CDR3 nucleotides: TGCGCCAGCAGCTTGGGGCAGGTCAGAGGGGCCAACGTCCTGACTTTC.

CDR3 DNA: TGCAGTGCTAGAGTATTCGGGCTGGAGAGCACAGATACGCAGTATTTT. Translating gives CSARVFGLESTDTQYF. The V gene is TRBV20-1, the J gene TRBJ2-3; D remains ambiguous. The germline CDR1 and CDR2 sequences are DFQATT and SNEGSKA (reference sequence). Trimming removed 1 base at V and 0 bases at J, with 14 bases between. This CDR3 contains 16 residues.

This clonotype was counted at least ten times. The J gene is TRBJ1-6, the V gene TRBV12-3 or TRBV12-4; the match to TRBD1 covers 12 bases. V shed 6 bases and J 10 bases; nucleotides not matched to a gene: 7. This CDR3 has 15 residues. CDR3 coding DNA: TGTGCCAGCAGCCCTAGGGGACAGGGGGCCTCACCCCTCCACTTT. It yields the protein CASSPRGQGASPLHF.

This clonotype showed up just a few times. Written as DNA, the CDR3 is TGTGCCAGCTCACCGACAGGGGGCGAGCAGTTCTTC. It translates to CASSPTGGEQFF. The genes are TRBV18 and TRBJ2-1; 10 nucleotides align to TRBD1. The CDR3 totals 12 residues. Germline V gives CDR1 KGHSH, CDR2 LQKENI. J was trimmed by 10 bases and V by 3 bases; bases with no gene match: 0.

This clonotype was seen at least ten times. This chain uses TRBV5-5 with TRBJ2-7; a weak D match, TRBD1 (6 bases). This CDR3 contains 14 residues. CDR1 SGHKS and CDR2 YYEKEE come from the germline V gene (reference sequence). V was shortened by 4 bases and J by 3 bases, with 14 bases between the two germline ends. The CDR3 protein is CASSPGVIFYEQYF. CDR3 in DNA: TGTGCCAGCAGCCCAGGGGTCATCTTCTACGAGCAGTACTTC. The full variable domain, with the rest looked up from reference TRBV5-5 and TRBJ2-7, is DAGVTQSPTHLIKTRGQQVTLRCSPISGHKSVSWYQQVLGQGPQFIFQYYEKEERGRGNFPDRFSARQFPNYSSELNVNALLLGDSALYLCASSPGVIFYEQYFGPGTRLTVT.

The chain recombines TRBV7-9 with TRBJ2-1; the D gene is possibly TRBD2 (5 bases). The CDR3 consists of 10 residues. With 5 bases removed from V and 12 bases from J, the gap between germline ends came to 8 bases. Per the germline V gene, CDR1 is SEHNR and CDR2 is FQNEAQ (reference sequence). The CDR3, as DNA: TGTGCCAGCAGCCCAGGAGGGCAGTTCTTC. It codes for CASSPGGQFF.

The chain has TRBV5-1 and TRBJ2-1, with a tentative D call TRBD1 (6 bases). CDR3 length: 16 residues. V lost 4 bases and J 4 bases, leaving 18 bases between the germline ends. CDR1 is SGHRS and CDR2 is YFSETQ in the germline V gene. CDR3 region: CASSLVPGQIYNEQFF. CDR3 in DNA: TGCGCCAGCAGCCTGGTCCCGGGACAAATATACAATGAGCAGTTCTTC.

This clonotype has at least ten counts. This chain joins TRBV13 and TRBJ2-1, with 7 bases identical to TRBD2. V was clipped by 0 bases and J by 1 base; unmatched bases: 6. CDR1 is PRHDT, CDR2 FYEKMQ, per germline (reference sequence). The CDR3 has 17 residues. This CDR3 reads CASSLGGGRRSYNEQFF. CDR3 nucleotides: TGTGCCAGCAGCTTAGGGGGCGGGAGACGATCCTACAATGAGCAGTTCTTC. Full variable domain (remainder filled in from reference TRBV13 and TRBJ2-1): AAGVIQSPRHLIKEKRETATLKCYPIPRHDTVYWYQQGPGQDPQFLISFYEKMQSDKGSIPDRFSAQQFSDYHSELNMSSLELGDSALYFCASSLGGGRRSYNEQFFGPGTRLTVL.

This clonotype was counted at least ten times. The chain joins TRBV12-3 or TRBV12-4 to TRBJ2-1; TRBD2 is a possible D gene (6 bases). The CDR3 length is 15 residues. The V gene lost 7 bases and the J gene lost 6 bases, with 19 bases spanning the gap. CDR3 coding DNA: TGTGCCAGCATAAGGGGAACGGGAGCCCCCAATGAGCAGTTCTTC. This encodes CASIRGTGAPNEQFF.

This clonotype came up a few times. The J gene is TRBJ2-7, the V gene TRBV27; 9 positions agree with TRBD2. V lost 6 bases to trimming and J lost 6 bases; unmatched junction nucleotides: 12. The CDR3 is 15 residues long. Germline V gene sequence: CDR1 MNHEY, CDR2 SMNVEV (reference sequence). The CDR3 nucleotides read TGTGCCAGCAGCTCTGCGGGAGCGGGGGGAGGCGAGCAGTACTTC. The encoded protein is CASSSAGAGGGEQYF.

The chain has TRBV5-1 and TRBJ2-7; the D gene is possibly TRBD1 (6 bases). The CDR3 is 15 amino acids. Trimming took 4 bases from V and 3 from J, leaving 17 bases between them. Per germline, CDR1 SGHRS and CDR2 YFSETQ. The CDR3: CASSRRGQEVYEQYF. CDR3 sequence (DNA): TGCGCCAGCAGCCGACGGGGACAAGAGGTCTACGAGCAGTACTTC.

This clonotype was observed at least ten times. V usage is TRBV12-3 or TRBV12-4 and J usage is TRBJ2-3; D remains unclear. The length of the CDR3 is 13 residues. V was clipped by 0 bases and J by 5 bases, with 6 bases between them. In DNA form, the CDR3 reads TGTGCCAGCAGTTTAGCATGGGGAGATACGCAGTATTTT. Its protein is CASSLAWGDTQYF.

The chain joins TRBV20-1 to TRBJ2-7, with TRBD1 matching over 9 bases. Germline V lookup: CDR1 DFQATT, CDR2 SNEGSKA (reference sequence). This CDR3 region has 16 residues. V was clipped by 6 bases and J by 2 bases; unmatched bases: 14. The CDR3 bases are TGCAGTGCCTCCCTCGGTATGGGACAGGGCCCCTACGAGCAGTACTTC. It codes for CSASLGMGQGPYEQYF.

This clonotype came up a few times. V usage is TRBV6-2 or TRBV6-3 and J usage is TRBJ2-1, with D perhaps assigned TRBD1 or TRBD2 (5 bases each). Per germline, CDR1 MNHEY and CDR2 SVGEGT. V lost 8 bases, J lost 2 bases, and 10 bases lay in between. The CDR3 has 13 amino acids. The DNA for the CDR3 is TGTGCCAGCGGGACCCAGGCCTACAATGAGCAGTTCTTC. This gives the protein CASGTQAYNEQFF.

The V gene is TRBV27, the J gene TRBJ2-1; D not resolved. The CDR3 totals 15 residues. V lost 3 bases to trimming and J lost 1 base, with 10 bases between them. Per germline, CDR1 MNHEY and CDR2 SMNVEV (reference sequence). The CDR3 coding sequence is TGTGCCAGCAGTTTCTTATCCGGATCCTACAATGAGCAGTTCTTC. It is translated as CASSFLSGSYNEQFF.

This chain links TRBV27 with TRBJ2-5; 7 positions match TRBD1. Trimming removed 3 bases from V and 2 bases from J; junction bases left unmatched: 6. Per the germline V gene, CDR1 is MNHEY and CDR2 is SMNVEV (reference sequence). The CDR3 consists of 15 residues. Written as DNA, the CDR3 is TGTGCCAGCAGTTTCACAGGGACAGCTCAAGAGACCCAGTACTTC. This gives the protein CASSFTGTAQETQYF.

This chain uses TRBV18 with TRBJ2-1; unclear D gene. Between the trimmed V and J ends, which lost 3 bases and 0 bases, there was a span of 12 bases. The germline V gene has CDR1 KGHSH and CDR2 LQKENI. This CDR3 is built from 16 residues. The CDR3 here is CASSPGSRSSYNEQFF. Here the CDR3 DNA reads TGTGCCAGCTCACCCGGGTCCAGGAGCTCCTACAATGAGCAGTTCTTC.

For this clonotype: A much larger clone lies a single base off, so this may be a read error. The CDR3 bases are TGTGCCACCAGACTCGGTTCCGGTAGCGGAAACAATGAGCAGTTCTTC. This gives the protein CATRLGSGSGNNEQFF. This sequence joins TRBV3-1 and TRBJ2-1, with D possibly being TRBD2 (6 bases). This CDR3 contains 16 residues. Germline CDR1 LGHDT, CDR2 YNNKEL (reference sequence). V lost 10 bases and J 5 bases, leaving 24 bases between the germline ends.

This clonotype was counted at least ten times. This chain links TRBV29-1 with TRBJ2-1, with TRBD1 as a possible D gene (5 bases). V dropped 4 bases and J dropped 3 bases, with 10 bases sitting between them. In germline, CDR1 is SQVTM, CDR2 ANQGSEA. CDR3 length: 13 residues. CDR3 protein: CSVALTDYNEQFF. The CDR3 DNA reads as TGCAGCGTTGCCCTGACAGACTACAATGAGCAGTTCTTC.

This clonotype was observed a few times. This chain joins TRBV20-1 and TRBJ1-6; TRBD1 might be the D (6 bases). The CDR3 length is 15 residues. Germline CDR1 is DFQATT and CDR2 is SNEGSKA (reference sequence). V lost 6 bases and J lost 5, with 17 bases in between. CDR3 region: CSAPGGARNNSPLHF. In DNA, the CDR3 is TGCAGTGCCCCGGGGGGGGCACGGAATAATTCACCCCTCCACTTT.

The CDR3 coding sequence is TGTGCCAGCAGCTTAGAGGGACGGCCCACAGATACGCAGTATTTT. The encoded protein is CASSLEGRPTDTQYF. V and J are TRBV11-3 and TRBJ2-3; D may match TRBD1 or TRBD2 (5 bases each). The CDR3 extends over 15 amino acids. Per germline, CDR1 SGHNT and CDR2 YENEEA. With 0 bases removed from V and 2 bases from J, the gap between germline ends came to 9 bases.

The J gene is TRBJ2-1, the V gene TRBV4-1; 9 bases line up with TRBD2. Germline CDR1 is MGHRA and CDR2 is YSYEKL. The junction had 14 bases not matched to a gene; V was cut back by 1 base and J by 7 bases. CDR3 length: 18 amino acids. CDR3 bases: TGCGCCAGCAGCCAAGGACTTTTGGCGGGAGGGCCTGGGAATGAGCAGTTCTTC. Protein sequence: CASSQGLLAGGPGNEQFF.